These 17 T cell receptor beta chains originate from one sample sequenced in a study of post-analysis software for immune sequencing data. General study findings and limits: Controls showed lower frequencies than patients for five TRBV segments, and TRBV5-6, TRBV5-1 and TRBV20-1 were among these.

Every TCR beta cDNA library bore unique molecular identifiers. TCRdb re-derived calls from the PCR reads in MiXCR, one entry per CDR3 protein. The sample shows under 200,000 distinct CDR3 sequences, around 29% of them seen only once. These receptors have no known antigen. The sequenced material came from blood. The source is a girl aged 2 to 17 with multiple sclerosis.

The V gene is TRBV12-3 or TRBV12-4, the J gene TRBJ1-4; D is ambiguous. The length of the CDR3 is 15 residues. The ends were cut back, 5 bases at V and 7 bases at J, with 17 bases in the middle. The CDR3 loop is CASSLRAPLAEKLFF. In DNA, the CDR3 is TGTGCCAGCAGTCTCCGGGCCCCACTGGCTGAAAAACTGTTTTTT.

This clonotype came up a few times. The chain recombines TRBV5-1 with TRBJ1-1; TRBD1 aligns across 7 bases. The CDR3 is 16 amino acids. Germline CDR1 SGHRS, CDR2 YFSETQ. V trimming: 0 bases; J trimming: 1 base; junction bases outside the gene matches: 6. CDR3 amino acids: CASSLVGQKRNTEAFF. CDR3 nucleotides: TGCGCCAGCAGCTTGGTGGGACAGAAGAGGAACACTGAAGCTTTCTTT.

Comment on this clonotype: A much larger clonotype is one base distant, so this may be a read error. The chain is built from TRBV5-1 and TRBJ2-1, with 8 positions matching TRBD2. CDR1 is SGHRS and CDR2 is YFSETQ in the germline V gene. The CDR3 is 15 amino acids. Trimming took 3 bases from V and 4 from J; bases not matched to a gene: 6. CDR3 in amino acids: CASSWAGLEYNEQFF. The CDR3 nucleotides read TGCGCCAGCAGCTGGGCGGGACTAGAATACAATGAGCAGTTCTTC.

The chain recombines TRBV21-1 with TRBJ2-7; the listed D gene, TRBD2, was not tested against the DNA. TRBV21-1 is a pseudogene locus. This CDR3 is 15 amino acids long. The CDR3 spells CASSKRKRGSREQYF. In DNA, the CDR3 is TGTGCCAGCAGCAAACGGAAGCGGGGGAGTCGCGAGCAGTACTTC.

The table lists this clonotype with a count of one. The chain employs TRBV30 and TRBJ1-1; 8 bases are a match to TRBD1. CDR1 is GTSNPN, CDR2 SVGIG, per germline (reference sequence). The J segment lost 2 bases and the V segment lost 3 bases, leaving 5 bases of the junction unmatched. CDR3 length equals 14 residues. CDR3 DNA sequence: TGTGCCTGGAGGGACAGGGATCAAAACACTGAAGCTTTCTTT. Protein sequence: CAWRDRDQNTEAFF.

On this clonotype itself: A much larger clone differs by one base, so this may be a read error. V usage is TRBV20-1 and J usage is TRBJ2-1; 8 bases are a match to TRBD2. The assigned J gene may be wrong: the sequence end matches TRBJ2-7 better. This CDR3 spans 16 amino acids. Germline CDR1 reads DFQATT; CDR2 reads SNEGSKA (reference sequence). CDR3 loop: CSARPAGRGAYNEQYF. As DNA, the CDR3 is TGCAGTGCTAGACCGGCCGGGCGGGGGGCCTACAATGAGCAGTACTTC.

This chain joins TRBV4-2 and TRBJ1-5; D is unclear. Germline assignment: CDR1 LGHNA and CDR2 YNFKEQ. With 0 bases removed from V and 0 bases from J, the gap between germline ends came to 6 bases. CDR3 length: 15 amino acids. CDR3 residues: CASSQEFNSNQPQHF. The CDR3, as DNA: TGTGCCAGCAGCCAAGAGTTTAATAGCAATCAGCCCCAGCATTTT.

V gene TRBV4-2 combines with J gene TRBJ2-4; D is undetermined. This CDR3 has 13 amino acids. In germline, CDR1 is LGHNA, CDR2 YNFKEQ. V dropped 0 bases and J dropped 8 bases, with 8 bases sitting between them. The CDR3: CASSQDVGDIQYF. CDR3 bases: TGTGCCAGCAGCCAAGATGTCGGAGACATTCAGTACTTC.

The chain couples TRBV29-1 to TRBJ2-1, with D possibly called TRBD1 or TRBD2 (5 bases each). V lost 4 bases and J 8 bases, leaving 18 bases between the germline ends. In germline, CDR1 is SQVTM, CDR2 ANQGSEA. The CDR3 has 14 amino acids. As DNA, the CDR3 is TGCAGCGTTGTAGGGGACCCCTACGGAGATGAGCAGTTCTTC. Translated: CSVVGDPYGDEQFF.

The rearrangement links TRBV5-1 to TRBJ2-5, with 8 bases identical to TRBD2. The CDR3 length is 16 residues. Germline V lookup: CDR1 SGHRS, CDR2 YFSETQ. J lost 5 bases, V lost 0 bases, and 9 bases had no gene match. The CDR3 spells CASSLDVAGPLETQYF. The CDR3 region has the DNA TGCGCCAGCAGCTTGGACGTAGCGGGGCCGCTTGAGACCCAGTACTTC. The full variable domain, its missing parts supplied by reference TRBV5-1 and TRBJ2-5, is KAGVTQTPRYLIKTRGQQVTLSCSPISGHRSVSWYQQTPGQGLQFLFEYFSETQRNKGNFPGRFSGRQFSNSRSEMNVSTLELGDSALYLCASSLDVAGPLETQYFGPGTRLLVL.

In regard to this clonotype: Being one base from a much bigger clone, this may be a read error. The chain uses TRBV27 and TRBJ2-7; D is uncertain. The CDR3 loop spans 11 amino acids. The ends were cut back, 6 bases at V and 6 bases at J, with 9 bases in the middle. Germline V gene data show CDR1 as MNHEY and CDR2 as SMNVEV (reference sequence). CDR3 residues: CASRGCGEQYF. The CDR3 DNA is TGTGCCAGCAGGGGGTGCGGCGAGCAGTACTTC.

The gene calls are TRBV20-1 and TRBJ1-5; D unclear. This CDR3 is built from 13 residues. Germline CDR1 is DFQATT and CDR2 is SNEGSKA (reference sequence). Between the trimmed V and J ends, which lost 3 bases and 4 bases, there was a span of 10 bases. The CDR3 nucleotides read TGCAGTGCTAGTCGGACGGAAAATCAGCCCCAGCATTTT. Its translation: CSASRTENQPQHF.

This clonotype was detected ten times or more. The V gene is TRBV15, the J gene TRBJ2-5; TRBD2 might be the D (6 bases). The germline V and J ends were trimmed by 1 base and 4 bases, with 7 bases remaining between them. Germline values: CDR1 LNHNV, CDR2 YYDKDF (reference sequence). The CDR3 spans 13 residues. In nucleotides, the CDR3 is TGTGCCACCAGCAGAGGGGGAGGAGAGACCCAGTACTTC. Its protein is CATSRGGGETQYF.

This clonotype was seen ten or more times. The gene calls are TRBV20-1 and TRBJ2-5; D might be TRBD2 (5 bases). The length of the CDR3 is 13 residues. Trimming took off 6 bases at V and 5 bases at J, with 16 bases between the two ends. Germline CDR1 reads DFQATT; CDR2 reads SNEGSKA (reference sequence). In nucleotides, the CDR3 is TGCAGTGCCAGAAGGAGTTCGGGGGAGACCCAGTACTTC. This translates into CSARRSSGETQYF.

This clonotype has only a few counts. This rearrangement joins TRBV28 to TRBJ1-6; maybe TRBD1 (5 bases). V lost 3 bases to trimming and J lost 9 bases, with 21 bases between them. The CDR3 is 17 residues long. CDR1 is MDHEN and CDR2 is SYDVKM in the germline V gene. The CDR3 sequence: CASSLGRGEFGTSPLHF. As DNA, the CDR3 is TGTGCCAGCAGTTTGGGTAGGGGCGAATTTGGGACTTCACCCCTCCACTTT.

Remarks on this clonotype: It may be a read error: a sequence one base away is much more abundant. V and J are TRBV20-1 and TRBJ1-2; no definite D call. CDR3 length equals 14 residues. CDR1 and CDR2 from the germline V gene are DFQATT and SNEGSKA (reference sequence). V gave up 0 bases and J gave up 4 bases, with 12 bases separating them. The CDR3 loop reads CSARDGRPSYGYTF. The DNA of the CDR3 is TGCAGTGCTAGAGATGGGCGACCTAGCTATGGCTACACCTTC.

The chain is built from TRBV5-8 and TRBJ1-5; 10 bases fit TRBD1. This CDR3 has 17 residues. V lost 4 bases, J lost 2 bases, and 9 bases stayed unmatched. In germline, CDR1 is SGHTS, CDR2 YDEGEE. CDR3 nucleotides: TGTGCCAGCAGCGCGGGACAGGGGAAGCCCGGCAATCAGCCCCAGCATTTT. It yields the protein CASSAGQGKPGNQPQHF.